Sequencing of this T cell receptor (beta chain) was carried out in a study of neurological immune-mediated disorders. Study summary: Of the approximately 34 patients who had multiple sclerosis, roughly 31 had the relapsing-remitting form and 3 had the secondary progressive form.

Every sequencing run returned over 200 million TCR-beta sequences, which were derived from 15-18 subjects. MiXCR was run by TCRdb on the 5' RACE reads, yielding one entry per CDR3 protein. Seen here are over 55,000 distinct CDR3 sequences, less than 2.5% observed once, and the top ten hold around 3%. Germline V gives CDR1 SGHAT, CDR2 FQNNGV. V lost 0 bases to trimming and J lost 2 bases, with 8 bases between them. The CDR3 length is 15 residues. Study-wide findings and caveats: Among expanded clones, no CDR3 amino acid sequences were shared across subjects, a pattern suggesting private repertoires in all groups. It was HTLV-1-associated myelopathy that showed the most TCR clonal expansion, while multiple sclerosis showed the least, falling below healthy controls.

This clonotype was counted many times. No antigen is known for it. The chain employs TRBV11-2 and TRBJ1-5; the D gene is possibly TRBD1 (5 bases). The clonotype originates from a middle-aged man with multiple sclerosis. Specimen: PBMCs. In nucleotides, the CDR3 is TGTGCCAGCAGCTTAGACACCAGGGGCAATCAGCCCCAGCATTTT. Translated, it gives CASSLDTRGNQPQHF.